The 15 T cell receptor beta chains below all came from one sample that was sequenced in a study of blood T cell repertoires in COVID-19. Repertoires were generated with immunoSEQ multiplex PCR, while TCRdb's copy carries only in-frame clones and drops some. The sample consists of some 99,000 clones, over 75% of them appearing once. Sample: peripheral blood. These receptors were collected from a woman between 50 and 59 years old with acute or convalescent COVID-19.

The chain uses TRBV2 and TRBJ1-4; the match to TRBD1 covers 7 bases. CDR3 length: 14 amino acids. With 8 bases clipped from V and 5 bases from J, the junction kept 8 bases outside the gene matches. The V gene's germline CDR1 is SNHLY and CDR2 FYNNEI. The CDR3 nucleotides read TGTGCCAGCTCATGGTTGGGACAGAATGAAAAACTGTTTTTT. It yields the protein CASSWLGQNEKLFF.

The CDR3 protein is CASSQPGSLYGYTF. CDR3 DNA: TGTGCCAGCAGCCAGCCGGGGTCTCTCTATGGCTACACCTTC. This sequence joins TRBV3-1 (or the pseudogene TRBV3-2) and TRBJ1-2; the D is unclear. The germline V gene has CDR1 LGHDT and CDR2 YNNKEL (reference sequence). Trimming removed 3 bases from V and 4 bases from J, with 12 bases in between. CDR3 length equals 14 residues.

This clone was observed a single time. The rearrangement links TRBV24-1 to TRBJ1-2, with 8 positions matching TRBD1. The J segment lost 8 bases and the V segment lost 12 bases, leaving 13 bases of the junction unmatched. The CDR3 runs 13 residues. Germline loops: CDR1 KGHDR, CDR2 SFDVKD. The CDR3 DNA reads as TGTGCCTCCATTCCAGGGACAGGCCGGGGCTACACCTTC. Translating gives CASIPGTGRGYTF.

The CDR3 region has the DNA TGTGCCTGCGGGGTGGGGGGCAATCAGCCCCAGCATTTT. This translates into CACGVGGNQPQHF. The V gene is TRBV6-1, the J gene TRBJ1-5; D is perhaps TRBD1 (5 bases). The CDR3 has 13 residues. Trimming took 11 bases from V and 2 from J, leaving 13 bases between them. CDR1 MNHNS and CDR2 SASEGT come from the germline V gene.

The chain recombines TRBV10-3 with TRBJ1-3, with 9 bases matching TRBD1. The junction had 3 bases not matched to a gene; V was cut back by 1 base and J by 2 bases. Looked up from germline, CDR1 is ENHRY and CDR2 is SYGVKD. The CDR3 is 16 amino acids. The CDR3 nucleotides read TGTGCCATCAGTGAGTGGGGACAGGGTGCTGGAAACACCATATATTTT. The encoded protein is CAISEWGQGAGNTIYF.

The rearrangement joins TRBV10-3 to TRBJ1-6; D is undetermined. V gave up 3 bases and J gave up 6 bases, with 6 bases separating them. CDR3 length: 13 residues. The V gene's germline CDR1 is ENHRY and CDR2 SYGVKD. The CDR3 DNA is TGTGCCATCAGTGACTACAGTAATTCACCCCTCCACTTT. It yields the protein CAISDYSNSPLHF.

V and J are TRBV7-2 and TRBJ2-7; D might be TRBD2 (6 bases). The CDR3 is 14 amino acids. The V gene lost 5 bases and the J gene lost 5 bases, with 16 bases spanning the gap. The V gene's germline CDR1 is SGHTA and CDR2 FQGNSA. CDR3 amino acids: CASSPREGRNEQYF. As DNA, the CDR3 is TGTGCCAGCAGCCCCCGAGAGGGGAGGAACGAGCAGTACTTC.

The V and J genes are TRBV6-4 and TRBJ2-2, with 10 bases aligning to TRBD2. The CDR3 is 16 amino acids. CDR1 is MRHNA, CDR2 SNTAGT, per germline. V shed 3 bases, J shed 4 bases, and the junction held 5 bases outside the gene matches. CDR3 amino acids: CASSDSGGLRTGELFF. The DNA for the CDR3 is TGTGCCAGCAGTGATAGCGGGGGGCTCCGCACCGGGGAGCTGTTTTTT.

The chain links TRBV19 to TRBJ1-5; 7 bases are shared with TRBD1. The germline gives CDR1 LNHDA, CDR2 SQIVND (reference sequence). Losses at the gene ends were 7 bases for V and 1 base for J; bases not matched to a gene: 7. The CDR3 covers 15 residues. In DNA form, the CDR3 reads TGTGCCAGTACCCCGGACAGGCTAAGCAATCAGCCCCAGCATTTT. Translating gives CASTPDRLSNQPQHF.

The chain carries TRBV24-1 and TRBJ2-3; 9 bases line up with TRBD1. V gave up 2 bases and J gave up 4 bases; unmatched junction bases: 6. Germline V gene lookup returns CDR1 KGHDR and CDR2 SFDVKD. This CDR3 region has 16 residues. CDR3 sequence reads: CATSDSGQGIPDTQYF. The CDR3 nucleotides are TGTGCCACCAGTGATTCAGGACAGGGGATTCCAGATACGCAGTATTTT.

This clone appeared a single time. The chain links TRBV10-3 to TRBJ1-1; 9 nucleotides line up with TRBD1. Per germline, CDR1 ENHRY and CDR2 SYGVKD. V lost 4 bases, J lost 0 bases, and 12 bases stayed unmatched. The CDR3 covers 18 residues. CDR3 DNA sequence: TGTGCCATCAGTGCCTGGGGACAGGGCTCCAACATGAACACTGAAGCTTTCTTT. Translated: CAISAWGQGSNMNTEAFF.

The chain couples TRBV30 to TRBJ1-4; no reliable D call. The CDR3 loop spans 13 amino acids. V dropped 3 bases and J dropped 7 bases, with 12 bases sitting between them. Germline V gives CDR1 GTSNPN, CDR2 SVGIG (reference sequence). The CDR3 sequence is CAWRSGGGEKLFF. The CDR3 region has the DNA TGTGCCTGGAGGTCGGGCGGAGGTGAAAAACTGTTTTTT.

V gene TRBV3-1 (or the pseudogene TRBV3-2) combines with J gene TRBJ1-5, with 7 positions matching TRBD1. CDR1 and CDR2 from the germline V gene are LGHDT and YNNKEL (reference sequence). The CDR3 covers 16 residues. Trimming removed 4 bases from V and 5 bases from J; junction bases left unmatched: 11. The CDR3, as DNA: TGTGCCAGCAGCCCCGGGACAGTTGGGCTCGATCAGCCCCAGCATTTT. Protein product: CASSPGTVGLDQPQHF.

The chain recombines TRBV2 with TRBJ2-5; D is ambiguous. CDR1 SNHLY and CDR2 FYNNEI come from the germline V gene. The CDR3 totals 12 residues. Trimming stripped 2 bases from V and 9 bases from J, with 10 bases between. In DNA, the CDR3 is TGTGCCAGCAGTGAATACGGGTCGGCCCAGTACTTC. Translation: CASSEYGSAQYF. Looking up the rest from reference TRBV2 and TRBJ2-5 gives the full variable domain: EPEVTQTPSHQVTQMGQEVILRCVPISNHLYFYWYRQILGQKVEFLVSFYNNEISEKSEIFDDQFSVERPDGSNFTLKIRSTKLEDSAMYFCASSEYGSAQYFGPGTRLLVL.

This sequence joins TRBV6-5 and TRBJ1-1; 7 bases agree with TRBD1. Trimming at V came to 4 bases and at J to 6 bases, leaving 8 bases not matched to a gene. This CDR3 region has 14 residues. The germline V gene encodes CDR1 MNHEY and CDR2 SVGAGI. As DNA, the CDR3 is TGTGCCAGCAGTTGGACAGGTGGGGGTTCTGAAGCTTTCTTT. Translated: CASSWTGGGSEAFF.